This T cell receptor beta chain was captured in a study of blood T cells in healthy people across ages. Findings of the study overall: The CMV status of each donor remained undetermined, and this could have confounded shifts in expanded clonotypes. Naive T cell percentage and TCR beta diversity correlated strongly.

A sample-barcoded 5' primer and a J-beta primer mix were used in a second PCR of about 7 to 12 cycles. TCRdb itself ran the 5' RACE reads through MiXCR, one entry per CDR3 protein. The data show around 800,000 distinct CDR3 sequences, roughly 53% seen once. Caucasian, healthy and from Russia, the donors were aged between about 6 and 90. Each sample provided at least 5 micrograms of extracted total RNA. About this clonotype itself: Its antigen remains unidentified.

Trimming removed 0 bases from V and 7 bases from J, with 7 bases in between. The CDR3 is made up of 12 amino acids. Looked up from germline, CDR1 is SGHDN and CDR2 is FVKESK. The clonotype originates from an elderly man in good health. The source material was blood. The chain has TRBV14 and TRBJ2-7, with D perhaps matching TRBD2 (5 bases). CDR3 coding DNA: TGTGCCAGCAGCCAAGAAACGGGGGAGCAGTACTTC. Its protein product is CASSQETGEQYF. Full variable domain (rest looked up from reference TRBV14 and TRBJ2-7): EAGVTQFPSHSVIEKGQTVTLRCDPISGHDNLYWYRRVMGKEIKFLLHFVKESKQDESGMPNNRFLAERTGGTYSTLKVQPAELEDSGVYFCASSQETGEQYFGPGTRLTVT.